This entry features one T cell receptor (beta chain) sequence. What it recognizes is unknown. This sample stems from a study of beta chain features in type 1 diabetes. The study reverse transcribed the entire isolated RNA, so it sequenced expressed TCRB transcripts. Assay used: immunoSEQ multiplex PCR; TCRdb lists only in-frame clones, some missing. This sample has 150,000 to 200,000 clones, with roughly 60% found just once. V gave up 7 bases and J gave up 7 bases; unmatched junction bases: 7. This CDR3 has 14 residues. Per the germline V gene, CDR1 is MGHDK and CDR2 is SYGVNS. Broader study findings: Individuals with type 1 diabetes displayed fewer insertions and more deletions at VDJ junctions. Shorter TCRB CDR3s, moderately but significantly so, marked every one of the four CD4+ subsets in Type 1 diabetes patients.

This clonotype was sampled from a man aged 25 to 40 with type 1 diabetes. The chain has TRBV25-1 and TRBJ2-5, with 12 bases fitting TRBD1. Sequences were obtained from naive CD4+ T cells from blood. CDR3 protein: CASTGDRGPGTQYF. The CDR3 bases are TGTGCCAGCACCGGGGACAGGGGGCCGGGGACCCAGTACTTC.